The present T cell receptor (beta chain) was sequenced within a study of T cell responses to AZD1222 COVID-19 vaccine. Study in general: Recipients boosted at about 4 weeks or about 12 weeks are pooled. Overall study results and limits: White British ancestry dominated among donors, who included more females, and clonal diversity was possibly underestimated. Breadth and depth of Spike-specific TCRs rose after two AZD1222 doses.

Clones were sequenced by immunoSEQ multiplex PCR, and TCRdb holds only the in-frame ones, with some missing. The profile shows around 99,000 clones, about nine tenths of them singletons. In regard to this clone: Its antigen is as yet unknown.

Germline CDR1 reads SGHRS; CDR2 reads YFSETQ. V lost 3 bases, J lost 0 bases, and 13 bases lay in between. There are 16 residues in the CDR3. The chain uses TRBV5-1 and TRBJ1-3; D is unresolved. This receptor was taken from an adult in good health. The specimen comprised peripheral blood, sampled on day 0 of AZD1222 vaccination. CDR3 DNA sequence: TGCGCCAGCAGCTCCAATGCAATGAACTCTGGAAACACCATATATTTT. Its protein is CASSSNAMNSGNTIYF.